The clone carrying this T cell receptor (beta chain) appeared many times. Its cognate antigen is unknown. The library labeled individual cDNA molecules by adding unique molecular identifiers to them. Original analysis: Sample TCR totals centred on a median of roughly 96,000, ranging about 23,224 to 700,000. TCRdb reprocessed the RACE reads with MiXCR, giving one entry per CDR3 protein. The V and J calls and clone size are TCRdb's, not the authors'. Here the sample spans 65,000 to 90,000 distinct CDR3 sequences, less than 15% being singletons. With 1 base removed from V and 2 bases from J, the gap between germline ends came to 6 bases. This CDR3 comprises 13 residues. This sample was included in a study of human T cells and chemical hapten exposure. Turning to the study itself: Subjects had 2% DPC placed on about 2 cm by about 2 cm of upper inner arm skin for sensitization.

Indicated time point: pre-sensitization, week 0. Specified treatment: therapeutic diphenylcyclopropenone sensitization with weekly scalp DPC. Findings and limits, study-wide: TCRs above 1 in 1000 frequency stayed constant with DPC sensitization.

The material was whole blood, obtained in connection with sensitization to the hapten diphenylcyclopropenone (DPC). The chain uses TRBV12-3 or TRBV12-4 and TRBJ2-7; no clear D gene. The sequence was collected from a woman between 50 and 59 years old with alopecia areata. Some clones in this sample may be carry-over from other donors' samples. CDR3 protein: CASSLGVTYEQYF. As DNA, the CDR3 is TGTGCCAGCAGTTTAGGGGTGACCTACGAGCAGTACTTC.